This T cell receptor beta chain came from a study of T cells in Graves' hyperthyroidism and ophthalmopathy. Across the study: Peripheral blood was secured at the point of initial diagnosis, before any treatment. Findings and caveats of the study: Ophthalmopathy was distinguished from stable hyperthyroidism by 13 V-J signatures.

Newly diagnosed hyperthyroidism, duration under 2 months, in patients aged 18 to 65. Diagnostic decisions used clinical symptoms, serum thyroxine and TRAb, thyroid ultrasound and orbital computed tomography. In this sample, this clonotype turned up many times. Its antigen is as yet unknown. Using RNA transcripts as the source, TCR beta CDR3 regions were amplified. Initially, a first-round RT-PCR of the TCR CDR3 employed the HTBI primer set. TCRdb re-analysed the multiplex PCR reads in MiXCR, keeping a single row per CDR3 protein. Of around 580,000 distinct CDR3 sequences in the sample, around 17% were seen once. The CDR3 covers 15 residues. After removal of 5 bases from V and 5 bases from J, the junction contained 5 bases not matched to a gene.

This receptor was obtained from a woman between 18 and 30 years old with Graves' hyperthyroidism. The sample consisted of blood. The chain combines TRBV12-3 or TRBV12-4 with TRBJ2-3; TRBD2 agrees at 12 bases. The CDR3 coding sequence is TGTGCCAGCAGTCCACTAGCGGGGGGTTTAGATACGCAGTATTTT. Its protein is CASSPLAGGLDTQYF.